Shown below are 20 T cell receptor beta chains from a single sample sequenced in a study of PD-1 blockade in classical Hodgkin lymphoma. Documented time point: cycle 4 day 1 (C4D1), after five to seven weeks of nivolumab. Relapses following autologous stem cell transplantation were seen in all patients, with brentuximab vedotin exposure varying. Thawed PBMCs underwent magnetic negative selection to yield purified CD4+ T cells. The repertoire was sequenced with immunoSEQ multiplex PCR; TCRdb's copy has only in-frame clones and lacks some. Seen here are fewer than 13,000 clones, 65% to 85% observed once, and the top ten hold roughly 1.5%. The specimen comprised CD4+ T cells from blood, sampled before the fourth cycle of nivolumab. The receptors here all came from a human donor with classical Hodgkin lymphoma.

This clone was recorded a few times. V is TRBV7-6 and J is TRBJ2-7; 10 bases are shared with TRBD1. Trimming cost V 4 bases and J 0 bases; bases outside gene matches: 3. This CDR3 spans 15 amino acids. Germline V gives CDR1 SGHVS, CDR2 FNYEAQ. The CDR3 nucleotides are TGTGCCAGCAGCTGGGGACAGGGGCGCTCCTACGAGCAGTACTTC. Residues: CASSWGQGRSYEQYF.

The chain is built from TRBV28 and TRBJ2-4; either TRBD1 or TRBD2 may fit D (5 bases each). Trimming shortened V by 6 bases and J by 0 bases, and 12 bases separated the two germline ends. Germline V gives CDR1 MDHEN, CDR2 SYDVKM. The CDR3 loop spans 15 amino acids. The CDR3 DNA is TGTGCCAGCAGCTCCGGGACGAAAGCCAAAAACATTCAGTACTTC. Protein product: CASSSGTKAKNIQYF.

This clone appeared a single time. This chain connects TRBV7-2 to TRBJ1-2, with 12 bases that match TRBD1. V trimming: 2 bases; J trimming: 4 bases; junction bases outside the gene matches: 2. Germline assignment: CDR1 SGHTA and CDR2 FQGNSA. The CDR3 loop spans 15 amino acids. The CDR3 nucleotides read TGTGCCAGCAGCTTACCGGGACAGGGGGCCTATGGCTACACCTTC. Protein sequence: CASSLPGQGAYGYTF.

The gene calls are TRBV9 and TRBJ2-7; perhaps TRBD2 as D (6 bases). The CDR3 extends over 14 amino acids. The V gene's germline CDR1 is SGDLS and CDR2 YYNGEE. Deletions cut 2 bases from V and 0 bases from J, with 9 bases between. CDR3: CASSVLGSSYEQYF. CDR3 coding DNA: TGTGCCAGCAGCGTTCTCGGGAGCTCCTACGAGCAGTACTTC.

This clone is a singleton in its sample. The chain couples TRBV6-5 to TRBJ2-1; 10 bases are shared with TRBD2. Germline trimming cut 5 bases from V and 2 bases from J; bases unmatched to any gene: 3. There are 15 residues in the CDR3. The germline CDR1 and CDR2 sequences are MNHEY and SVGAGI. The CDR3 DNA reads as TGTGCCAGCAGTACCACTAGCGGGGCCTACAATGAGCAGTTCTTC. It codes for CASSTTSGAYNEQFF.

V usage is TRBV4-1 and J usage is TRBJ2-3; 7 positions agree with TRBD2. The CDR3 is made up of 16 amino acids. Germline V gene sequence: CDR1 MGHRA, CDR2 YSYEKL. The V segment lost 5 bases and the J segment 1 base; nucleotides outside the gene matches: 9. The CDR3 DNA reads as TGCGCCAGCAGCTTCCAAGGACTAGAAGGCACAGATACGCAGTATTTT. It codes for CASSFQGLEGTDTQYF.

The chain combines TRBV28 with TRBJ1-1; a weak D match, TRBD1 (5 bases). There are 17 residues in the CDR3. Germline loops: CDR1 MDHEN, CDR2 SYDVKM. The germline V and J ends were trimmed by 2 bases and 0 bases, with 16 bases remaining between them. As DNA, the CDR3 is TGTGCCAGCAGTTTAGAGGGACCCAGGGTAGTGAACACTGAAGCTTTCTTT. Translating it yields CASSLEGPRVVNTEAFF.

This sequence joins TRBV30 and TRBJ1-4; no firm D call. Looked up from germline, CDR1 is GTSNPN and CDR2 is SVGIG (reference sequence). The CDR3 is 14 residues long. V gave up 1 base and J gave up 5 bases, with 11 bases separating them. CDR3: CAWSGEPYNEKLFF. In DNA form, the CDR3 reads TGTGCCTGGAGTGGGGAGCCATACAATGAAAAACTGTTTTTT.

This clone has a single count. The CDR3 coding sequence is TGTGCCAGCAGGGAGGGACTAGCGGGTCCCTATTTT. It is translated as CASREGLAGPYF. The gene calls are TRBV2 and TRBJ2-3; 12 nucleotides line up with TRBD2. The V segment lost 6 bases and the J segment 15 bases; nucleotides outside the gene matches: 7. The CDR3 contains 12 residues. CDR1 is SNHLY and CDR2 is FYNNEI in the germline V gene.

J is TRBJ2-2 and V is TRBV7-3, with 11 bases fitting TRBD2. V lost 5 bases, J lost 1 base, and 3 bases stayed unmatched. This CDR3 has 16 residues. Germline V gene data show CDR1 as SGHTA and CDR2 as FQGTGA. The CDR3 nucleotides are TGTGCCAGCAGCACAACTAGCGGGGGGAACACCGGGGAGCTGTTTTTT. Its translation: CASSTTSGGNTGELFF.

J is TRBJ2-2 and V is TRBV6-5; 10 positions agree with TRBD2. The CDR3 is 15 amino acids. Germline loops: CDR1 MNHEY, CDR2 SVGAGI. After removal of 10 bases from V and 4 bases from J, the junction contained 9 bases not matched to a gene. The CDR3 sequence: CATASSGGLTGELFF. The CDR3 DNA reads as TGTGCCACCGCAAGTAGCGGGGGGCTCACCGGGGAGCTGTTTTTT.

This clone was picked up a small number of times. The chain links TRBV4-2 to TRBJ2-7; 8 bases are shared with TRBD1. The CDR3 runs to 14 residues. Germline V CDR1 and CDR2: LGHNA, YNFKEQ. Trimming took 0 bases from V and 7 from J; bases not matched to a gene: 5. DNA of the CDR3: TGTGCCAGCAGCCAAGAACAGGGGGAACGAGAGCAGTACTTC. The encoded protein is CASSQEQGEREQYF.

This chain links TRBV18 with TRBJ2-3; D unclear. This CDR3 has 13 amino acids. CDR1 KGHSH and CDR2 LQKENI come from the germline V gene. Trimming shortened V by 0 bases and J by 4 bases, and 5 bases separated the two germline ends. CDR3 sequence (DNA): TGTGCCAGCTCACCACCCAGCTCAGATACGCAGTATTTT. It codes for CASSPPSSDTQYF. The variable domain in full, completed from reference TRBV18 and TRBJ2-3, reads NAGVMQNPRHLVRRRGQEARLRCSPMKGHSHVYWYRQLPEEGLKFMVYLQKENIIDESGMPKERFSAEFPKEGPSILRIQQVVRGDSAAYFCASSPPSSDTQYFGPGTRLTVL.

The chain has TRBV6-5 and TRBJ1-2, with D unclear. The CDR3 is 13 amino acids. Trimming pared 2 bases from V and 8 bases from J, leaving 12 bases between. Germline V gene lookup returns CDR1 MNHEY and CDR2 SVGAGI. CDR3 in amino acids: CASSYAATRGYTF. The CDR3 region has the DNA TGTGCCAGCAGTTACGCGGCAACCCGAGGCTACACCTTC.

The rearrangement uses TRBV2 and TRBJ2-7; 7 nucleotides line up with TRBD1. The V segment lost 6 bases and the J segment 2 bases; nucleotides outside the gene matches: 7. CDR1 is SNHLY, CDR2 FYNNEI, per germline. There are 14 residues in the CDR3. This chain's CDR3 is CASRSDRKTYEQYF. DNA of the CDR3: TGTGCCAGCAGATCGGACAGGAAGACCTACGAGCAGTACTTC.

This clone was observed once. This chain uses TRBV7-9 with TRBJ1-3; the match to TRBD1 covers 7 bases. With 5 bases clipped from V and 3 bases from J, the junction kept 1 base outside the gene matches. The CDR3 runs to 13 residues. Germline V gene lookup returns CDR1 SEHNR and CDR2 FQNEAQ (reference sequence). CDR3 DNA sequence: TGTGCCAGCAGCCCAGGGGGTGGAAACACCATATATTTT. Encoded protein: CASSPGGGNTIYF.

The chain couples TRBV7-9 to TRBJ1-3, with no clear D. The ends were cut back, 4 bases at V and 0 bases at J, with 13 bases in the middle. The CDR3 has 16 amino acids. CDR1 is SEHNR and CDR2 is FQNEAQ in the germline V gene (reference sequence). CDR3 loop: CASSSLGRFSGNTIYF. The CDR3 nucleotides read TGTGCCAGCAGCTCCCTGGGCAGGTTCTCTGGAAACACCATATATTTT.

The CDR3 DNA follows: TGTGCCAGCAGCTTGCGGGCCCCCTGGGATACGCAGTATTTT. Protein product: CASSLRAPWDTQYF. The chain employs TRBV5-8 and TRBJ2-3; D unclear. Per the germline V gene, CDR1 is SGHTS and CDR2 is YDEGEE. Trimming removed 1 base from V and 6 bases from J, with 12 bases in between. This CDR3 contains 14 residues.

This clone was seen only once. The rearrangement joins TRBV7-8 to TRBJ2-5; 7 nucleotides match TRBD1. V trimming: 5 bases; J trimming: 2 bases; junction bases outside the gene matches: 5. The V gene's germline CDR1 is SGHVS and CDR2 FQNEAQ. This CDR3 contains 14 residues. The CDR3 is CASSKRDRQETQYF. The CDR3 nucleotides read TGTGCCAGCAGCAAACGGGACAGACAAGAGACCCAGTACTTC.

Here the CDR3 reads CASSVALGAGYTF. CDR3 bases: TGTGCCAGCAGCGTAGCTCTGGGGGCTGGCTACACCTTC. The rearrangement uses TRBV9 and TRBJ1-2, with D maybe TRBD1 (6 bases). Germline loops: CDR1 SGDLS, CDR2 YYNGEE. V lost 0 bases to trimming and J lost 7 bases, with 10 bases between them. This CDR3 comprises 13 residues.